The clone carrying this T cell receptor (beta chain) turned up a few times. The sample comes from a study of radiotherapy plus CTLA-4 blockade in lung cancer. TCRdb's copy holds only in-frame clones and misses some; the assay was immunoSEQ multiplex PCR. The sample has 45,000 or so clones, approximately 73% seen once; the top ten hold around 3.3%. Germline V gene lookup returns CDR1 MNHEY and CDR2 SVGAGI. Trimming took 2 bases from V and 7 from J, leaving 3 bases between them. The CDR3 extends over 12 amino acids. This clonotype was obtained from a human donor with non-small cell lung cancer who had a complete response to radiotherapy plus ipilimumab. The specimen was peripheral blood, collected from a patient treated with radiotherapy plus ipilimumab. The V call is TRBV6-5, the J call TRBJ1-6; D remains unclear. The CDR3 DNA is TGTGCCAGCAGTTACCGGAATTCACCCCTCCACTTT. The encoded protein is CASSYRNSPLHF.